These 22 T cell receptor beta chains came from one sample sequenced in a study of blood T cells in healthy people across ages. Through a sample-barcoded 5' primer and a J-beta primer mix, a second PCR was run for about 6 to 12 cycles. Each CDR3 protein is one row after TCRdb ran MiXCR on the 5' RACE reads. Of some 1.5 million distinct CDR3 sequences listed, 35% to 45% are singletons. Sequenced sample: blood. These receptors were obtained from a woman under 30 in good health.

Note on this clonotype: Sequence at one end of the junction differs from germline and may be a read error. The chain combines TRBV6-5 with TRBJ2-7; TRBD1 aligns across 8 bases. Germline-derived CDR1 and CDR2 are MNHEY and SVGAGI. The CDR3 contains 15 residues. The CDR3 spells CAGSIHRDRPYEQYF. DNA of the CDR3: TGTGCCGGCAGTATACACCGGGACAGGCCCTACGAGCAGTACTTC.

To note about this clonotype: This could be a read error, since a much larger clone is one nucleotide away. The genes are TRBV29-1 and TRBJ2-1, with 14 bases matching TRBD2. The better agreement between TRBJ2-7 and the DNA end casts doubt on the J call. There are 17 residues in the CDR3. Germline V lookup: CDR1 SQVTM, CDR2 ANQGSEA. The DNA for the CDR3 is TGCAGCGTTGAAGGACTAGCGGGAGGGCCGCTAAACGGTGAGCAGTACTTC. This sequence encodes CSVEGLAGGPLNGEQYF.

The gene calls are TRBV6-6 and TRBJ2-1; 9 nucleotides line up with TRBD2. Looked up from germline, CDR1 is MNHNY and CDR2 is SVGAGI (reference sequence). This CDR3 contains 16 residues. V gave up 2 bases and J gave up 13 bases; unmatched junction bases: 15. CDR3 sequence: CASSYPRLAEEETQFF. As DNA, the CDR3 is TGTGCCAGCAGTTACCCCAGACTAGCGGAAGAAGAGACCCAGTTCTTC.

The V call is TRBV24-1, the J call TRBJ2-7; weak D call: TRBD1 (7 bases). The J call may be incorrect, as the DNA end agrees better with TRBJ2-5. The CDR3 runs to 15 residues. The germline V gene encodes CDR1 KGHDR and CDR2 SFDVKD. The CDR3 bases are TGTGCCACCAGTGATCCGACGACAGGGAGGGAGACCCAGTACTTC. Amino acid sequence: CATSDPTTGRETQYF.

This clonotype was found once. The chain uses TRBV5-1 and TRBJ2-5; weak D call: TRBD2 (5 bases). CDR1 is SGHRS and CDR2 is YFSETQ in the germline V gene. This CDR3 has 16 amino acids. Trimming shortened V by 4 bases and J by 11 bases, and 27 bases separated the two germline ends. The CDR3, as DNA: TGCGCCAGCAGCGCGGGTGACTTAATTAAAGGGAATGAGCAGTACTTC. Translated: CASSAGDLIKGNEQYF.

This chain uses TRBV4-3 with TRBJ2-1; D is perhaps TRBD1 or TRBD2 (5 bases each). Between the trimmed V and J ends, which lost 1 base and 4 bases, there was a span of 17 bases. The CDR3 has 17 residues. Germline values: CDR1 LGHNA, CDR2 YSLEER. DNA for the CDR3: TGCGCCAGCAGCCAAGGCTGGGGGTCCTACCTTTACAATGAGCAGTTCTTC. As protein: CASSQGWGSYLYNEQFF.

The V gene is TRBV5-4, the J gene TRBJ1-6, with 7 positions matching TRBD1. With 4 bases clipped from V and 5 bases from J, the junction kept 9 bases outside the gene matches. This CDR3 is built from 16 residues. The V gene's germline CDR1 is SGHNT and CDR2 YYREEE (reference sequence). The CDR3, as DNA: TGTGCCAGCAGCCCGTCGGGACAGCCAAATAATTCACCCCTCCACTTT. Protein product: CASSPSGQPNNSPLHF.

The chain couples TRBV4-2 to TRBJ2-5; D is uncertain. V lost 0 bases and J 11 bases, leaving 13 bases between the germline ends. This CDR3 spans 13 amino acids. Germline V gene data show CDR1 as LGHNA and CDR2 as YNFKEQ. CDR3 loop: CASSQDTTQAQYF. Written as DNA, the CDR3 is TGTGCCAGCAGCCAAGACACCACCCAAGCGCAGTACTTC.

The CDR3 region is CAIRKGTAFNEKLFF. For the CDR3, the DNA is TGTGCCATCAGGAAAGGGACAGCGTTTAATGAAAAACTGTTTTTT. This rearrangement joins TRBV10-3 to TRBJ1-4; 7 bases align to TRBD1. V was pared by 6 bases and J by 4 bases, with 8 bases of the junction left unmatched. CDR1 and CDR2 (germline): ENHRY, SYGVKD. The CDR3 runs 15 residues.

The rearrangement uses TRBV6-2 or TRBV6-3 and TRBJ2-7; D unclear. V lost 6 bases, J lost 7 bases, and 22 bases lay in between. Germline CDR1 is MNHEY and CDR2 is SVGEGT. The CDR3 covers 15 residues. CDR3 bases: TGTGCCAGCAGGTGGAAGGCACCTGAAGGGATAGAGCAGTACTTC. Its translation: CASRWKAPEGIEQYF.

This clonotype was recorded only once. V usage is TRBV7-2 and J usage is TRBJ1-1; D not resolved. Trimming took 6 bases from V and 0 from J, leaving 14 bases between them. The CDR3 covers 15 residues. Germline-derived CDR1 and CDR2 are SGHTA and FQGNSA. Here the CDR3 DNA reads TGTGCCAGCAGGGGCCTCGAGGGAATGAACACTGAAGCTTTCTTT. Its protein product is CASRGLEGMNTEAFF.

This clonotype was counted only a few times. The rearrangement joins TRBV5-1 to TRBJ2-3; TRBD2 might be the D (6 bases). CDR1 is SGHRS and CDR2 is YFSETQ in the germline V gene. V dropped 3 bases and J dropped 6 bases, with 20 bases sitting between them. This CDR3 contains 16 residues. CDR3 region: CASSSLGGFDRDTQYF. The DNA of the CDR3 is TGCGCCAGCAGCTCCCTCGGGGGATTTGACCGGGATACGCAGTATTTT.

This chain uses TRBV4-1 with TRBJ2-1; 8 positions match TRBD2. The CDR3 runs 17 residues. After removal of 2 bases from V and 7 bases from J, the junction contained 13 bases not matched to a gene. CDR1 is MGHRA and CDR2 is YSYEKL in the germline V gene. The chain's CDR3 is CASSQPFRERERNEQFF. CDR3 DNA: TGCGCCAGCAGCCAACCCTTCAGGGAGCGGGAGAGGAATGAGCAGTTCTTC.

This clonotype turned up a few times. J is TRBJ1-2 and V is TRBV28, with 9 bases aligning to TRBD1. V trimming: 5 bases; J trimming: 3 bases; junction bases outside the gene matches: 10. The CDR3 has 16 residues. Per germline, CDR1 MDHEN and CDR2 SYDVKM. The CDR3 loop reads CASSAMEGQGYYGYTF. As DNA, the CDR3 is TGTGCCAGCAGTGCTATGGAGGGACAGGGATACTATGGCTACACCTTC.

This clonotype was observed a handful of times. The CDR3 DNA is TGTGCCAGCACCGGTTATGGCTATGGCTACACCTTC. Translating gives CASTGYGYGYTF. This chain links TRBV12-3 or TRBV12-4 with TRBJ1-2; D remains ambiguous. With 7 bases removed from V and 4 bases from J, the gap between germline ends came to 10 bases. The CDR3 totals 12 residues.

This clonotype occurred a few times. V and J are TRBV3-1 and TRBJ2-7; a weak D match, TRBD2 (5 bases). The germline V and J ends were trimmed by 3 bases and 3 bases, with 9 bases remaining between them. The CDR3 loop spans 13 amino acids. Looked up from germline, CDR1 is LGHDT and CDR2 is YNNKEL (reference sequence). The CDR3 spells CASSHGKDYEQYF. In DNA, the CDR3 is TGTGCCAGCAGCCACGGGAAAGACTACGAGCAGTACTTC.

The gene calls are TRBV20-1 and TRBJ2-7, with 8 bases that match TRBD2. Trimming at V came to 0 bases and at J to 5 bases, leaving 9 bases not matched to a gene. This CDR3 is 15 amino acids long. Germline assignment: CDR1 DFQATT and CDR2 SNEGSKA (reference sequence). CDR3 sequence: CSARDPQRGLDEQYF. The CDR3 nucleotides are TGCAGTGCTAGAGATCCCCAGCGGGGGCTTGACGAGCAGTACTTC.

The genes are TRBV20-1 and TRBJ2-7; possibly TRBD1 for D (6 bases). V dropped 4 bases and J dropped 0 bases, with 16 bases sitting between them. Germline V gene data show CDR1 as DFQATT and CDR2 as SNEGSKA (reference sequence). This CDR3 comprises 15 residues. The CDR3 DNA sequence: TGCAGTGCTAACACCCGGGACATGCTCTCCTACGAGCAGTACTTC. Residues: CSANTRDMLSYEQYF.

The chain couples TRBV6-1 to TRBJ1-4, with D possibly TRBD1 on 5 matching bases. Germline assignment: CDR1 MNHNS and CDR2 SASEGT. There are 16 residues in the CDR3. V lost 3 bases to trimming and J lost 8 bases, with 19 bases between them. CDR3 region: CASSEVGAALEEKLFF. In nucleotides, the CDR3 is TGTGCCAGCAGTGAGGTTGGGGCCGCCCTGGAGGAAAAACTGTTTTTT.

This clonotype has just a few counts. The CDR3 protein is CASSYSGLAGSLTQYF. The CDR3 DNA is TGTGCCAGCAGTTACTCGGGACTAGCGGGGAGTCTAACCCAGTACTTC. This chain joins TRBV6-2 or TRBV6-3 and TRBJ2-5; 13 nucleotides align to TRBD2. V trimming: 0 bases; J trimming: 8 bases; junction bases outside the gene matches: 6. The V gene's germline CDR1 is MNHEY and CDR2 SVGEGT. The CDR3 is made up of 16 amino acids.

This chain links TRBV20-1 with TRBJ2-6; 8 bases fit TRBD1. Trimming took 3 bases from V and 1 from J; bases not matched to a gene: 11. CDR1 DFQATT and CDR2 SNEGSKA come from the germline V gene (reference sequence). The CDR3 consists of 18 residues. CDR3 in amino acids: CSARVRGQVQSGANVLTF. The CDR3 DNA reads TGCAGTGCTAGGGTCCGGGGACAGGTACAATCTGGGGCCAACGTCCTGACTTTC.

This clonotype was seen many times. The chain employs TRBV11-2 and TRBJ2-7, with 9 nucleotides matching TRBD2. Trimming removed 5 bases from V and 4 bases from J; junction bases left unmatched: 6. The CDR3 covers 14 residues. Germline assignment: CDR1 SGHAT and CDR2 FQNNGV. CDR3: CASSPGSGGYEQYF. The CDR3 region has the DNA TGTGCCAGCAGCCCTGGTAGCGGGGGTTACGAGCAGTACTTC.